Described below is a single T cell receptor (beta chain) sequence and its context. CDR3 length equals 14 residues. In germline, CDR1 is DFQATT, CDR2 SNEGSKA (reference sequence). The ends lost 3 bases at V and 0 bases at J; junction bases unmatched: 2. Sequencing was performed with immunoSEQ multiplex PCR; in TCRdb, only in-frame clones are kept and a portion is missing. This table has roughly 68,000 clones, 83% appearing once. This sample is drawn from a study of control samples from healthy donors and cancer patients. Sequencing was performed on blood. V is TRBV20-1 and J is TRBJ2-7, with TRBD2 matching 10 bases. The clonotype comes from a man between 60 and 75 years old in good health. This CDR3 reads CSASASGSSYEQYF. The CDR3 DNA is TGCAGTGCTAGTGCTAGCGGGAGCTCCTACGAGCAGTACTTC.